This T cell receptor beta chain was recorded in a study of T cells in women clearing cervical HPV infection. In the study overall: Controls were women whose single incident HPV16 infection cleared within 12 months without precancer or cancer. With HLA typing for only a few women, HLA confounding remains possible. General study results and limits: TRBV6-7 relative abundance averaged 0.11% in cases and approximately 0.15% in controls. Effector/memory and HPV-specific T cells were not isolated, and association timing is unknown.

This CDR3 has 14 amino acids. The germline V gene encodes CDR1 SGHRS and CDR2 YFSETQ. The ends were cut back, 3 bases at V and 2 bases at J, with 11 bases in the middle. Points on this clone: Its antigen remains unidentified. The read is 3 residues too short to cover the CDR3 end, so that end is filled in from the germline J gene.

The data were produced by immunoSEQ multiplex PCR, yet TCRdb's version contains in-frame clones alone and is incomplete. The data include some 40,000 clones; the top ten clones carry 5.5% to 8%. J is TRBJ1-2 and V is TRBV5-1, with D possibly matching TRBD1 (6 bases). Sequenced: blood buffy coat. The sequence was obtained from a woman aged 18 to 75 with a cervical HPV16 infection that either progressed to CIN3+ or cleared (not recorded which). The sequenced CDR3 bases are TGCGCCAGCAGCTGGGGGACACCAAACTATGGC. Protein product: CASSWGTPNYG. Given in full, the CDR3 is CASSWGTPNYGYTF. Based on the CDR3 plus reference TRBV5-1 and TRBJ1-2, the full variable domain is KAGVTQTPRYLIKTRGQQVTLSCSPISGHRSVSWYQQTPGQGLQFLFEYFSETQRNKGNFPGRFSGRQFSNSRSEMNVSTLELGDSALYLCASSWGTPNYGYTFGSGTRLTVV.